Shown below are 28 T cell receptor beta chains from a single sample sequenced in a study of Ad26.COV2.S vaccination and SARS-CoV-2 variants. The table came from immunoSEQ multiplex PCR; TCRdb's copy has only in-frame clones and leaves some out. The table records around 370,000 clones, roughly nine tenths of them present only once. The specimen was peripheral blood, collected after recovery from COVID-19. All receptors derive from a human donor who had recovered from COVID-19.

J is TRBJ2-7 and V is TRBV11-2; a weak D match, TRBD1 (5 bases). The CDR3 is 14 residues long. Germline values: CDR1 SGHAT, CDR2 FQNNGV. The V gene lost 1 base and the J gene lost 3 bases, with 10 bases spanning the gap. The CDR3 spells CASSLGGLGYEQYF. Written as DNA, the CDR3 is TGTGCCAGCAGCTTAGGGGGCTTAGGCTACGAGCAGTACTTC.

Concerning this clone itself: Other nucleotide sequences in the sample specify the same CDR3. The rearrangement joins TRBV13 to TRBJ2-7; perhaps TRBD1 as D (6 bases). The CDR3 consists of 13 residues. Trimming pared 0 bases from V and 4 bases from J, leaving 7 bases between. CDR1 PRHDT and CDR2 FYEKMQ come from the germline V gene (reference sequence). The CDR3 bases are TGTGCCAGCAGCTTAGGCAGGGGTTACGAGCAGTACTTC. Translating it yields CASSLGRGYEQYF.

This chain connects TRBV18 to TRBJ2-3; D gene ambiguous. This CDR3 has 13 residues. CDR1 and CDR2 (germline): KGHSH, LQKENI. The V end was cut by 3 bases, the J end by 6 bases, with 10 bases between. The CDR3 region is CASSPLAADTQYF. The CDR3 DNA reads as TGTGCCAGCTCACCCCTGGCTGCGGATACGCAGTATTTT.

The chain couples TRBV3-1 (or the pseudogene TRBV3-2) to TRBJ2-7; D gene ambiguous. This CDR3 region has 16 residues. V gave up 0 bases and J gave up 9 bases, with 21 bases separating them. Germline V gives CDR1 LGHDT, CDR2 YNNKEL (reference sequence). The DNA for the CDR3 is TGTGCCAGCAGCCAAGATAGACGGATCCCCTCTACGAGGCAGTACTTC. Translated, it gives CASSQDRRIPSTRQYF.

V and J are TRBV5-5 and TRBJ1-2; possible D gene TRBD1, 6 bases. Germline assignment: CDR1 SGHKS and CDR2 YYEKEE (reference sequence). The CDR3 length is 12 residues. With 3 bases removed from V and 8 bases from J, the gap between germline ends came to 11 bases. The chain's CDR3 is CASSSGDTGYTF. DNA of the CDR3: TGTGCCAGCAGCTCAGGGGATACGGGCTACACCTTC.

The chain is built from TRBV5-4 and TRBJ2-3, with TRBD1 as a possible D gene (6 bases). CDR1 is SGHNT and CDR2 is YYREEE in the germline V gene (reference sequence). The germline V and J ends were trimmed by 4 bases and 0 bases, with 9 bases remaining between them. The CDR3 sequence is 14 residues long. The CDR3, as DNA: TGTGCCAGCAGCGAAGGACAGAGCACAGATACGCAGTATTTT. Translation: CASSEGQSTDTQYF.

V gene TRBV10-3 combines with J gene TRBJ1-1; D may be TRBD1 (5 bases). Germline V lookup: CDR1 ENHRY, CDR2 SYGVKD. The ends were cut back, 2 bases at V and 9 bases at J, with 10 bases in the middle. The CDR3 loop spans 12 amino acids. The CDR3 sequence: CAISEGQDKAFF. CDR3 DNA sequence: TGTGCCATCAGTGAGGGGCAGGACAAAGCTTTCTTT.

This sequence joins TRBV15 and TRBJ1-6, with D tentatively TRBD1 (5 bases). The germline V gene has CDR1 LNHNV and CDR2 YYDKDF (reference sequence). Trimming cost V 0 bases and J 10 bases, with 13 bases left between them. The CDR3 is made up of 15 amino acids. The CDR3 nucleotides read TGTGCCACCAGCAGAGATTTGCAGGGCAGGTCACCCCTCCACTTT. It codes for CATSRDLQGRSPLHF. Combining the CDR3 with reference TRBV15 and TRBJ1-6 gives the whole variable domain DAMVIQNPRYQVTQFGKPVTLSCSQTLNHNVMYWYQQKSSQAPKLLFHYYDKDFNNEADTPDNFQSRRPNTSFCFLDIRSPGLGDTAMYLCATSRDLQGRSPLHFGNGTRLTVT.

J is TRBJ1-1 and V is TRBV7-9, with D perhaps matching TRBD1 (5 bases). The germline CDR1 and CDR2 sequences are SEHNR and FQNEAQ (reference sequence). The CDR3 loop spans 13 amino acids. V lost 6 bases to trimming and J lost 4 bases, with 12 bases between them. The CDR3 nucleotides read TGTGCCAGCAGAGGTCGGGGGGGCACTGAAGCTTTCTTT. Translating it yields CASRGRGGTEAFF.

The chain links TRBV5-1 to TRBJ2-5; D ambiguous. Germline V gives CDR1 SGHRS, CDR2 YFSETQ. The CDR3 is 13 residues long. The ends were cut back, 2 bases at V and 5 bases at J, with 10 bases in the middle. CDR3 sequence: CASSLQIEETQYF. The CDR3 DNA reads as TGCGCCAGCAGCTTACAGATAGAGGAGACCCAGTACTTC. Filled out from reference TRBV5-1 and TRBJ2-5, the complete variable domain reads KAGVTQTPRYLIKTRGQQVTLSCSPISGHRSVSWYQQTPGQGLQFLFEYFSETQRNKGNFPGRFSGRQFSNSRSEMNVSTLELGDSALYLCASSLQIEETQYFGPGTRLLVL.

V is TRBV6-6 and J is TRBJ1-4; D is uncertain. Trimming left V 3 bases short and J 0 bases short, with 2 bases between. CDR3 size: 13 residues. The germline V gene has CDR1 MNHNY and CDR2 SVGAGI (reference sequence). The CDR3: CASSYATNEKLFF. DNA for the CDR3: TGTGCCAGCAGTTATGCAACTAATGAAAAACTGTTTTTT.

The rearrangement uses TRBV27 and TRBJ2-7; either TRBD1 or TRBD2 may supply D (5 bases each). The CDR3 is 15 residues long. Germline assignment: CDR1 MNHEY and CDR2 SMNVEV (reference sequence). Trimming shortened V by 3 bases and J by 1 base, and 13 bases separated the two germline ends. The DNA for the CDR3 is TGTGCCAGCAGTTTGGGGGTAGACAGTTCCTACGAGCAGTACTTC. This codes for CASSLGVDSSYEQYF.

The chain links TRBV12-5 to TRBJ1-5, with D possibly matching TRBD1 (6 bases). Germline CDR1 reads LGHNT; CDR2 reads FRNRAP. Trimming removed 1 base at V and 0 bases at J, with 13 bases between. The CDR3 is 17 residues long. The CDR3 loop reads CASGLGARGNSNQPQHF. Written as DNA, the CDR3 is TGTGCTAGTGGTTTGGGGGCAAGGGGGAATAGCAATCAGCCCCAGCATTTT.

This clone was observed a few times. The CDR3 here is CASSSRDRGRPGNQPQHF. The DNA for the CDR3 is TGTGCCAGTAGTTCCCGGGACAGGGGACGGCCGGGCAATCAGCCCCAGCATTTT. The chain joins TRBV19 to TRBJ1-5; TRBD1 agrees at 10 bases. Germline CDR1 reads LNHDA; CDR2 reads SQIVND (reference sequence). The CDR3 runs 18 residues. Trimming at V came to 5 bases and at J to 2 bases, leaving 12 bases not matched to a gene. Together with reference TRBV19 and TRBJ1-5, the CDR3 gives the full variable domain: DGGITQSPKYLFRKEGQNVTLSCEQNLNHDAMYWYRQDPGQGLRLIYYSQIVNDFQKGDIAEGYSVSREKKESFPLTVTSAQKNPTAFYLCASSSRDRGRPGNQPQHFGDGTRLSIL.

This clone was seen a single time. The V and J genes are TRBV7-2 and TRBJ1-3, with D hard to call. Germline CDR1 SGHTA, CDR2 FQGNSA. This CDR3 is built from 16 residues. V was shortened by 0 bases and J by 0 bases, with 9 bases between the two germline ends. CDR3 sequence (DNA): TGTGCCAGCAGCTTAGCGCACGGGAGCTCTGGAAACACCATATATTTT. The encoded protein is CASSLAHGSSGNTIYF.

The gene calls are TRBV20-1 and TRBJ1-1; 8 bases line up with TRBD1. The CDR3 is 15 residues long. Germline lookup yields CDR1 DFQATT and CDR2 SNEGSKA (reference sequence). The V gene end was trimmed by 3 bases and the J gene end by 0 bases; junction bases not matched to a gene: 6. Here the CDR3 reads CSASQQGALNTEAFF. CDR3 DNA sequence: TGCAGTGCTAGTCAGCAGGGGGCTTTGAACACTGAAGCTTTCTTT.

The chain joins TRBV16 to TRBJ2-2; tentatively, D is TRBD1 (6 bases). Per germline, CDR1 KGHSY and CDR2 FQNENV. CDR3 size: 14 residues. The V and J ends lost 3 bases and 4 bases respectively, with 9 bases between them. The CDR3 sequence: CASSQGAGTGELFF. Here the CDR3 DNA reads TGTGCCAGCAGCCAGGGGGCAGGCACCGGGGAGCTGTTTTTT.

This chain joins TRBV7-9 and TRBJ1-1; 7 bases map to TRBD1. Germline lookup yields CDR1 SEHNR and CDR2 FQNEAQ (reference sequence). This CDR3 comprises 12 residues. V was pared by 7 bases and J by 6 bases, with 5 bases of the junction left unmatched. CDR3 protein: CASIGDSPEAFF. In DNA, the CDR3 is TGTGCCAGCATCGGGGACAGCCCTGAAGCTTTCTTT.

The J gene is TRBJ1-3, the V gene TRBV7-8, with a possible D match to TRBD1 (5 bases). CDR1 is SGHVS, CDR2 FQNEAQ, per germline. V was shortened by 5 bases and J by 3 bases, with 17 bases between the two germline ends. This CDR3 has 16 amino acids. DNA for the CDR3: TGTGCCAGCAGCCCCGCCGGGGGGGTTTTTGGAAACACCATATATTTT. Its protein product is CASSPAGGVFGNTIYF.

V usage is TRBV2 and J usage is TRBJ2-2, with a tentative D call TRBD1 (5 bases). Germline V gene lookup returns CDR1 SNHLY and CDR2 FYNNEI. This CDR3 is built from 13 residues. V lost 4 bases to trimming and J lost 7 bases, with 10 bases between them. CDR3: CASSGQGGGELFF. The CDR3, as DNA: TGTGCCAGCAGTGGCCAGGGCGGCGGGGAGCTGTTTTTT.

As for this clone: This sample includes further DNA sequences coding for the same CDR3. The chain links TRBV5-1 to TRBJ2-5; D not certain. The CDR3 covers 13 residues. Germline CDR1 SGHRS, CDR2 YFSETQ. Trimming pared 0 bases from V and 3 bases from J, leaving 6 bases between. The CDR3 DNA follows: TGCGCCAGCAGCTTGGGGTCCGAAGAGACCCAGTACTTC. It yields the protein CASSLGSEETQYF.

V gene TRBV12-3 or TRBV12-4 combines with J gene TRBJ1-1; D perhaps matches TRBD1 (5 bases). The V end was cut by 3 bases, the J end by 1 base, with 6 bases between. This CDR3 is 13 amino acids long. The CDR3 is CASSFQGNTEAFF. In nucleotides, the CDR3 is TGTGCCAGCAGTTTTCAGGGGAACACTGAAGCTTTCTTT.

The count of this clone is one. The rearrangement links TRBV4-1 to TRBJ1-2; a possible D gene is TRBD1 (5 bases). CDR1 is MGHRA, CDR2 YSYEKL, per germline. The CDR3 has 15 residues. V gave up 7 bases and J gave up 1 base, with 16 bases separating them. CDR3 nucleotide sequence: TGCGCCAGCACCCCTAGGGACCCGGGTAACTATGGCTACACCTTC. It yields the protein CASTPRDPGNYGYTF.

V and J are TRBV6-5 and TRBJ2-3, with 11 bases that match TRBD1. There are 15 residues in the CDR3. Germline trimming cut 0 bases from V and 8 bases from J; bases unmatched to any gene: 4. Looked up from germline, CDR1 is MNHEY and CDR2 is SVGAGI. In nucleotides, the CDR3 is TGTGCCAGCAGTTACTCGATTGGGACAGGGGGTACGCAGTATTTT. This encodes CASSYSIGTGGTQYF.

The rearrangement links TRBV19 to TRBJ2-1; D might be TRBD2 (5 bases). Germline V gene sequence: CDR1 LNHDA, CDR2 SQIVND (reference sequence). V was pared by 4 bases and J by 5 bases, with 6 bases between. The CDR3 loop spans 12 amino acids. For the CDR3, the DNA is TGTGCCAGTAGTAGGACTGACAATGAGCAGTTCTTC. It codes for CASSRTDNEQFF.

This chain joins TRBV7-2 and TRBJ1-2; the match to TRBD1 covers 11 bases. J was trimmed by 7 bases and V by 6 bases; bases with no gene match: 7. There are 14 residues in the CDR3. Germline loops: CDR1 SGHTA, CDR2 FQGNSA. CDR3 residues: CASSPLGTGGGYTF. In DNA, the CDR3 is TGTGCCAGCAGTCCGTTAGGGACAGGGGGTGGCTACACCTTC.

To note about this clone: The junction departs from germline at one end; a sequencing error may be responsible. J is TRBJ1-2 and V is TRBV13, with a tentative D call TRBD1 (6 bases). Germline V gene data show CDR1 as PRHDT and CDR2 as FYEKMQ (reference sequence). This CDR3 region has 14 residues. The CDR3 here is CASSVGTGQYGYTF. The CDR3 DNA sequence: TGTGCCAGCAGCGTAGGAACAGGACAGTATGGCTACACCTTC. Full variable domain (rest looked up from reference TRBV13 and TRBJ1-2): AAGVIQSPRHLIKEKRETATLKCYPIPRHDTVYWYQQGPGQDPQFLISFYEKMQSDKGSIPDRFSAQQFSDYHSELNMSSLELGDSALYFCASSVGTGQYGYTFGSGTRLTVV.

V and J are TRBV11-2 and TRBJ1-1, with a weak D call TRBD1 (5 bases). CDR3 length: 13 residues. V lost 4 bases to trimming and J lost 5 bases, with 11 bases between them. Germline CDR1 SGHAT, CDR2 FQNNGV. CDR3 sequence: CASSSQGRTEAFF. DNA of the CDR3: TGTGCCAGCAGCTCCCAGGGTAGGACTGAAGCTTTCTTT.